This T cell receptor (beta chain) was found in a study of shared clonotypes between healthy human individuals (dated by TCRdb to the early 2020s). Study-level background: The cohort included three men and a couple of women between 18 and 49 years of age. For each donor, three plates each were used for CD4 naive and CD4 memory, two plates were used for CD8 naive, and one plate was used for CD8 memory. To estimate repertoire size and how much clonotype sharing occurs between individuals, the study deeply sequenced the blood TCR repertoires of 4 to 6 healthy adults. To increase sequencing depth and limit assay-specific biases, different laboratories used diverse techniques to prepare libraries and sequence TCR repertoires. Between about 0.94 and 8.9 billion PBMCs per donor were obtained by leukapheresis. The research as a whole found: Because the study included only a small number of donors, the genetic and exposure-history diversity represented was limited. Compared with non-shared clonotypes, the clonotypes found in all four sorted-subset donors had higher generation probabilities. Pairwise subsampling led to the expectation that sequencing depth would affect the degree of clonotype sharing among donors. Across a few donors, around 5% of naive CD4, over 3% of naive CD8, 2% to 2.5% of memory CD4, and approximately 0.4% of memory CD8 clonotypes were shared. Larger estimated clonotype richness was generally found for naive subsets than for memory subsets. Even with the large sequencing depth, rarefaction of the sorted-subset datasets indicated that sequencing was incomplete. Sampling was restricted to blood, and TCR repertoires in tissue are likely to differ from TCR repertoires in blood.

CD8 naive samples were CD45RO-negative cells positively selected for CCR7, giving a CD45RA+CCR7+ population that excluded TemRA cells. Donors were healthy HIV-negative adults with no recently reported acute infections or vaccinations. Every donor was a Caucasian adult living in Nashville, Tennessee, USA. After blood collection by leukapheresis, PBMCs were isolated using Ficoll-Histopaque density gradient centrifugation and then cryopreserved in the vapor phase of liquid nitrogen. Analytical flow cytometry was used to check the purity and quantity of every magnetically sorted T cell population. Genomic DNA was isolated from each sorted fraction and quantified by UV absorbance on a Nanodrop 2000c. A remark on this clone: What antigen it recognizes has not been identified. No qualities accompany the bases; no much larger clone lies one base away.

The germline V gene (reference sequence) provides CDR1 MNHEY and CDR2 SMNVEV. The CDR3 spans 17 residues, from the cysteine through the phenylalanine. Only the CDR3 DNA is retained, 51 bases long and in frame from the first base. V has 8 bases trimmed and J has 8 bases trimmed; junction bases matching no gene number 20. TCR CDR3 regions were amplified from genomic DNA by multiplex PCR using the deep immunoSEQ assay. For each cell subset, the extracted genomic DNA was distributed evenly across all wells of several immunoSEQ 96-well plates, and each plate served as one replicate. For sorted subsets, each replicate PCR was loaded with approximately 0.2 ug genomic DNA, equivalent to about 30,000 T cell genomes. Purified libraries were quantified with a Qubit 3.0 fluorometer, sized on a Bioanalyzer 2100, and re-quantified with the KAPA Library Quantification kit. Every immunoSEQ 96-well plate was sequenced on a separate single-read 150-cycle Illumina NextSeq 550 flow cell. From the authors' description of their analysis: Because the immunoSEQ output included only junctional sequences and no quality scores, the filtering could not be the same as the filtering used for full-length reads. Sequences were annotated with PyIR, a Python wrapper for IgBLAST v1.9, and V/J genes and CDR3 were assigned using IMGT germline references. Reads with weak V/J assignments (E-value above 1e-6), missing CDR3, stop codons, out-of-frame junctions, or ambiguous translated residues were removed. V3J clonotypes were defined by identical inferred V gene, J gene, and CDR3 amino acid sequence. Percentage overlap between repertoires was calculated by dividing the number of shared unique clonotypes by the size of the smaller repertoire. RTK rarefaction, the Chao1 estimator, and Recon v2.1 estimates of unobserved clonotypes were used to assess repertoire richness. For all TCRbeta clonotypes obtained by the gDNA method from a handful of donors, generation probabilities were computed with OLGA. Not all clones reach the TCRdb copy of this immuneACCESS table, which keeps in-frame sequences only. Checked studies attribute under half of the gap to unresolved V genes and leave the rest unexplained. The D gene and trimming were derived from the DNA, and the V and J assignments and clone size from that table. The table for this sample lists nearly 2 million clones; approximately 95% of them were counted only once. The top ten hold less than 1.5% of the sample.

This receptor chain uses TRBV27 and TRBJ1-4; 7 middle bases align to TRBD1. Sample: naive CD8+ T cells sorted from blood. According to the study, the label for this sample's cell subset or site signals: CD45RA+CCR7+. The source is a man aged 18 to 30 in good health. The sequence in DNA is TGTGCCAGCGGATTGGTCTCTGTACAGGGGCTAAGGGAAAAACTGTTTTTT. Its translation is CASGLVSVQGLREKLFF.